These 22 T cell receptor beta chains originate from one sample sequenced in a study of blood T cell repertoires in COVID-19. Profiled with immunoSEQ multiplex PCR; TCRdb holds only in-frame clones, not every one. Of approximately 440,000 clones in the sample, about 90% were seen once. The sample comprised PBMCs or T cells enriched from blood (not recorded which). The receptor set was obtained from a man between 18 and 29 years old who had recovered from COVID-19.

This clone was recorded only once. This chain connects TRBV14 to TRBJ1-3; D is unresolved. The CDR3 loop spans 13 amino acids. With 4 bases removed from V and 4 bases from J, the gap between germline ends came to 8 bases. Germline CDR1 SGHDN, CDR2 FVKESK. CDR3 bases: TGTGCCAGCAGCCCCCAATTCGGAAACACCATATATTTT. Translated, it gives CASSPQFGNTIYF.

DNA for the CDR3: TGTGCCAGCAGCCGAAACAGGGGGCTATCCTACGAGCAGTACTTC. Its translation: CASSRNRGLSYEQYF. V usage is TRBV11-2 and J usage is TRBJ2-7; 9 bases agree with TRBD1. The trim removed 5 bases at V and 1 base at J, leaving 6 bases unmatched. Germline assignment: CDR1 SGHAT and CDR2 FQNNGV. The length of the CDR3 is 15 residues.

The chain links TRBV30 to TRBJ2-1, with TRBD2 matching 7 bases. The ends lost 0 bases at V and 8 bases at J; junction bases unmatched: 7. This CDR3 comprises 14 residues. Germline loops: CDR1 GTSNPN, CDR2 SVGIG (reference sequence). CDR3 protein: CAWSVRWEGHEQFF. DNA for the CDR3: TGTGCCTGGAGTGTACGGTGGGAGGGACATGAGCAGTTCTTC.

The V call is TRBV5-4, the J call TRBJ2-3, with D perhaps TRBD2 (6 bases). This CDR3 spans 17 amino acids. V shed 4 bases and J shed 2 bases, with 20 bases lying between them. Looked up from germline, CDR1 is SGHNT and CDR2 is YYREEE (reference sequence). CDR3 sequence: CASSNLNGGANTDTQYF. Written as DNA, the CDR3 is TGTGCCAGCAGCAACCTAAACGGGGGAGCCAACACAGATACGCAGTATTTT.

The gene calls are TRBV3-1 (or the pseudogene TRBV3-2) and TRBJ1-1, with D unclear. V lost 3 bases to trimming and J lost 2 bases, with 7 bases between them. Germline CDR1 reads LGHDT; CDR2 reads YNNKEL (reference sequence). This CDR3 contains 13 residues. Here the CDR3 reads CASSQGLNTEAFF. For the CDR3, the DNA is TGTGCCAGCAGCCAGGGCTTAAACACTGAAGCTTTCTTT.

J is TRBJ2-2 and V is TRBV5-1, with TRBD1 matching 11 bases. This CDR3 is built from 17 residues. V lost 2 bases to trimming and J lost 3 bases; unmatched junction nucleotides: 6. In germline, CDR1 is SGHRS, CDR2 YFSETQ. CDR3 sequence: CASSFPDRGRDTGELFF. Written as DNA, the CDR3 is TGCGCCAGCAGCTTCCCGGACAGGGGGCGCGACACCGGGGAGCTGTTTTTT.

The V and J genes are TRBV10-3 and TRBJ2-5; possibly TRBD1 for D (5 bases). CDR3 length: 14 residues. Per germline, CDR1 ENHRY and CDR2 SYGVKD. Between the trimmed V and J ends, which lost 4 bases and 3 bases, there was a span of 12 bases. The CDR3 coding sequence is TGTGCCATCAGTGTAGGGGTAGGGGAAGAGACCCAGTACTTC. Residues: CAISVGVGEETQYF.

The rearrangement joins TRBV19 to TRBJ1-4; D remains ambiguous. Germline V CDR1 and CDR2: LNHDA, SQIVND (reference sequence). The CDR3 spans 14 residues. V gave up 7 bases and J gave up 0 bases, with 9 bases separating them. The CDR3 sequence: CASNHGATNEKLFF. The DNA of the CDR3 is TGTGCCAGTAATCACGGTGCAACTAATGAAAAACTGTTTTTT.

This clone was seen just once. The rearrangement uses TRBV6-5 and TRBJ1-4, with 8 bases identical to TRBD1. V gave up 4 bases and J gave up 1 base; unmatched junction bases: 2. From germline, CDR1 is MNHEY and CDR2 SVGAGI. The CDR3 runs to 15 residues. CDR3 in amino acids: CASSFRGRTNEKLFF. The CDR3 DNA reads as TGTGCCAGCAGTTTCAGGGGGCGAACTAATGAAAAACTGTTTTTT.

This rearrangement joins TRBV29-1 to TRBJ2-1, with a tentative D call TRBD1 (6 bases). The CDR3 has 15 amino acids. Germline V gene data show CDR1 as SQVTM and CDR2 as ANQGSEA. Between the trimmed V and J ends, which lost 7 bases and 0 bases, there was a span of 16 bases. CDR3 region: CSAAPGESSYNEQFF. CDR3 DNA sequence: TGCAGCGCCGCGCCAGGGGAAAGCTCCTACAATGAGCAGTTCTTC.

The CDR3 region has the DNA TGTGCCAGCAGCTGGACAGAGATAGACACCATATATTTT. Its protein product is CASSWTEIDTIYF. The rearrangement uses TRBV7-9 and TRBJ1-3, with D possibly matching TRBD1 (6 bases). Trimming took 4 bases from V and 8 from J, leaving 12 bases between them. The CDR3 is made up of 13 amino acids. CDR1 SEHNR and CDR2 FQNEAQ come from the germline V gene (reference sequence).

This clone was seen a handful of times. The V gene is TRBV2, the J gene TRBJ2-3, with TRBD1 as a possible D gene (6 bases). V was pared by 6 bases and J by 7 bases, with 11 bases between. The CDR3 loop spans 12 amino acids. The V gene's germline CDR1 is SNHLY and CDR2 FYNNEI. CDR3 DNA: TGTGCCAGCAGGGGGGCTAAGTATACGCAGTATTTT. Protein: CASRGAKYTQYF.

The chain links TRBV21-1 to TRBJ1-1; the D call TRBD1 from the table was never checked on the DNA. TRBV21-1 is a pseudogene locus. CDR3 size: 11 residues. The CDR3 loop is CASSRTGEAFF. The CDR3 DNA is TGTGCCAGCAGCAGGACAGGGGAAGCTTTCTTT.

In nucleotides, the CDR3 is TGTGCCAGCAGCTTCCTAATCGGGGGGAAAAGTGAGCAGTTCTTC. Protein sequence: CASSFLIGGKSEQFF. V gene TRBV5-4 combines with J gene TRBJ2-1; 7 bases line up with TRBD2. Germline lookup yields CDR1 SGHNT and CDR2 YYREEE (reference sequence). V was pared by 2 bases and J by 9 bases, with 11 bases of the junction left unmatched. The CDR3 has 15 amino acids.

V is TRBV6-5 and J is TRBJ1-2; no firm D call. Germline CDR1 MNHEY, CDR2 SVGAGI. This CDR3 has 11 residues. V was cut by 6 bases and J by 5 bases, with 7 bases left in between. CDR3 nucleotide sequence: TGTGCCAGCAGAACGGGGTATGGCTACACCTTC. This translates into CASRTGYGYTF.

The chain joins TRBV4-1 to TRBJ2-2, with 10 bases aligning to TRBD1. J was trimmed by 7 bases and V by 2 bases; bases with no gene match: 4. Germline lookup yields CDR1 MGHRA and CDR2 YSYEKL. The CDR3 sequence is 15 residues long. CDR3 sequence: CASSQRDRGGGELFF. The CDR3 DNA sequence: TGCGCCAGCAGCCAAAGGGACAGGGGCGGCGGGGAGCTGTTTTTT.

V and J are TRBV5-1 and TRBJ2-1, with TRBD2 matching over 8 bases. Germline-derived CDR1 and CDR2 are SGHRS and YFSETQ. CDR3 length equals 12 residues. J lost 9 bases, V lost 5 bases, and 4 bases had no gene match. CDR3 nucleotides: TGCGCCAGCAGAGGGACTAGTGCTGAGCAGTTCTTC. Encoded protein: CASRGTSAEQFF.

The CDR3 here is CASSNDKNTEAFF. For the CDR3, the DNA is TGTGCCAGCAGTAACGACAAGAACACTGAAGCTTTCTTT. The rearrangement uses TRBV12-3 or TRBV12-4 and TRBJ1-1; D call uncertain. V lost 5 bases and J 1 base, leaving 8 bases between the germline ends. The CDR3 consists of 13 residues.

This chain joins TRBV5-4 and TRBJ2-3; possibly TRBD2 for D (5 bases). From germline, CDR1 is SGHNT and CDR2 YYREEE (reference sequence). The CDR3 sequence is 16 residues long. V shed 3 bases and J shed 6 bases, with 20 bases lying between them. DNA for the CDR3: TGTGCCAGCAGCTCCAAGTCCCCGGGGTTCAGGGATACGCAGTATTTT. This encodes CASSSKSPGFRDTQYF.

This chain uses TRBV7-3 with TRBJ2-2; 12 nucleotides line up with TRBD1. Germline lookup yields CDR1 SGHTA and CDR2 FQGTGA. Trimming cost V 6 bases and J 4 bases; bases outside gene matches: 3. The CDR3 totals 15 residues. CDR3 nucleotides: TGTGCCAGCAGTCGGGACAGGGGGCCCACCGGGGAGCTGTTTTTT. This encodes CASSRDRGPTGELFF.

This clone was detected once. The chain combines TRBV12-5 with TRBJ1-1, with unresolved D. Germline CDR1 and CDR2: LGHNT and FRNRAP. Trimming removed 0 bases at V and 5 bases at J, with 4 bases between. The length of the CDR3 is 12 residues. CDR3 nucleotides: TGTGCTAGTGGTTTGGTACAGACTGAAGCTTTCTTT. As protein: CASGLVQTEAFF. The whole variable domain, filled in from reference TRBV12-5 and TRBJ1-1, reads DARVTQTPRHKVTEMGQEVTMRCQPILGHNTVFWYRQTMMQGLELLAYFRNRAPLDDSGMPKDRFSAEMPDATLATLKIQPSEPRDSAVYFCASGLVQTEAFFGQGTRLTVV.

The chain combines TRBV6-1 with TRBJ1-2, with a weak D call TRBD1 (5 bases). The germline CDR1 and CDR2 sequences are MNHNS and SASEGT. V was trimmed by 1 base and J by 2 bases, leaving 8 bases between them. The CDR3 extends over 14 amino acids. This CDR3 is CASSEGRGNYGYTF. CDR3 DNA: TGTGCCAGCAGTGAAGGGCGGGGGAACTATGGCTACACCTTC.